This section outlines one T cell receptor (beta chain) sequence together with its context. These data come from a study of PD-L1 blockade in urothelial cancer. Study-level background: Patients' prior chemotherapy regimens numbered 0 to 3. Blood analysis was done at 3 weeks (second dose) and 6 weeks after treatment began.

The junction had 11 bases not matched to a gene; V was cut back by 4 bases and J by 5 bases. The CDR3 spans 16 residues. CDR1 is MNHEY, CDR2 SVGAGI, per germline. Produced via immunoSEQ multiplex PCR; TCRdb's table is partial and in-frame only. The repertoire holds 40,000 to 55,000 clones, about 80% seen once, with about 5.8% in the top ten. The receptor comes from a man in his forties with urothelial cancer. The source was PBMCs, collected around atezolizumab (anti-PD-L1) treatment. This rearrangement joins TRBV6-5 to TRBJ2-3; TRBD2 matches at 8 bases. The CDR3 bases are TGTGCCAGCAGTTGGGGGGTCGCGGGAGGAGTAGATACGCAGTATTTT. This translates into CASSWGVAGGVDTQYF.